This TCR beta chain originates from a study of T cell responses to AZD1222 COVID-19 vaccine. Measured with immunoSEQ multiplex PCR; TCRdb has only the in-frame clones, and not every one. The sample comprises around 97,000 clones, about nine tenths of which are singletons, and 45% rests with the top ten. The source of this sequence is an adult in good health. The sample here was peripheral blood, taken on day 0 of AZD1222 vaccination.

The CDR3 sequence is CASSESRAGGTINEQFF. CDR3 coding DNA: TGCGCCAGCAGTGAGTCTAGGGCGGGAGGCACCATAAATGAGCAGTTCTTC. The chain links TRBV10-1 to TRBJ2-1, with 8 bases that match TRBD2. In germline, CDR1 is WNHNN, CDR2 SYGVQD (reference sequence). The CDR3 spans 17 residues. Trimming removed 0 bases from V and 7 bases from J; junction bases left unmatched: 11.